This T cell receptor beta chain is drawn from a study of neoadjuvant anti-PD-1 for oral cavity cancer (dated by TCRdb to the early 2020s). As for the study more broadly: Three to four biweekly doses of nivolumab at 3 mg/kg were mostly administered to patients before curative-intent surgical resection. Patients without progression received a fourth nivolumab dose around day 43 and underwent definitive surgical resection on days 50-56. Patients with complete response, partial response or stable disease by RECIST 1.1 were defined as responders, whereas patients with progression were defined as non-responders. The parent correlative cohort included some 13 patients, with an approximately 35% response rate.

A word on this clone: The clone's antigen remains unknown. No per-base quality is available; no much larger clone lies one base away.

The sample's time point, from its label and the paper: before neoadjuvant nivolumab. The patients had newly diagnosed stage II-IVA oral cavity squamous cell carcinoma and had not received any prior systemic or radiation treatment. The cohort was composed of patients with HPV-negative, locally advanced oral cavity squamous cell carcinoma. Peripheral blood mononuclear cells were analyzed directly, without maintenance or expansion in culture. The samples were obtained from a longitudinal correlative study of a single-arm phase II trial testing neoadjuvant nivolumab in oral cavity squamous cell carcinoma. Subject-matched pre- and post-treatment PBMCs and tumors from three responders and three non-responders were subjected to genomic DNA-based TCRbeta sequencing. Peripheral blood mononuclear cells were collected before nivolumab treatment and again after treatment, at the time of surgery. The Maxwell RSC DNA from Cells kit was used to isolate genomic DNA from PBMCs.

For deep sequencing, each PBMC sample was run in six replicates, with libraries mostly built from 450 to 550 ng of input genomic DNA. The immunoSEQ hsTCRbeta kit was used to prepare TCRbeta libraries according to the manufacturer's instructions. The finished libraries were brought together in one pool at approximately 3 nM, which was then read using an Illumina NovaSeq 6000 S4 flow cell. Processing in the source paper ran as follows. Raw data preprocessing and quality control were performed with the immunoSEQ Analyzer. The analysis was limited to productive rearrangements, and each clonotype was defined by a unique CDR3 amino acid sequence. Repertoire clonality was estimated as the Gini-Simpson index, computed with the R package tcR. Student's t test was used to compare Gini indices, and Pearson correlation was used to assess associations with tumor size change. The table was pulled from immuneACCESS by TCRdb, which kept in-frame rearrangements only. Such tables lose some clones; where checked, under half of the loss comes from unresolved V genes, and the rest has no known cause. D and trimming come from the DNA, and the V and J calls and clone size come from that table. The table for this sample lists around 81,000 clones; approximately 80% of them were counted only once. The ten largest account for 3% to 3.5% of the sample.

Findings and caveats that apply to the study as a whole: The TCR analyses had only three patients in each response group, and the authors called for validation in larger cohorts. Higher pretreatment blood TCRbeta clonality and lower post-treatment tumor TCRbeta clonality were correlated with higher pretreatment blood Treg/Th17 ratios. After neoadjuvant nivolumab, T cell clonality (Gini index) in PBMCs was significantly higher in non-responders than in responders.

V is clipped by 0 bases and J by 5 bases, and the sequence between their germline boundaries is 10 bases long. The CDR3 goes from the cysteine to the phenylalanine over 14 residues. Only the CDR3 DNA is retained, 42 bases long and in frame from the first base. The germline V gene specifies SGHRS as CDR1 and YFSETQ as CDR2. Recombination linked TRBV5-1 to TRBJ2-3, with the identity of the D gene unclear. This clonotype originated in a person aged 40 to 85 with oral cavity squamous cell carcinoma. This material consisted of PBMCs, taken before nivolumab (anti-PD-1) treatment. CDR3 region: CASSLGLVRDTQYF. The nucleotide sequence is given as TGCGCCAGCAGCTTGGGACTTGTAAGAGATACGCAGTATTTT. Here the CDR3 is joined to the reference TRBV5-1 and TRBJ2-3 genes, and the full variable domain is: KAGVTQTPRYLIKTRGQQVTLSCSPISGHRSVSWYQQTPGQGLQFLFEYFSETQRNKGNFPGRFSGRQFSNSRSEMNVSTLELGDSALYLCASSLGLVRDTQYFGPGTRLTVL.